Presented here are 32 T cell receptor beta chains from one specimen sequenced in a study of OX40 agonist ivuxolimab in advanced cancers. Data came from immunoSEQ multiplex PCR; TCRdb stores just in-frame clones and leaves some out. The sample includes about 64,000 clones, roughly 82% seen only once; the top ten take 2% to 3%. The material was CD4+ or CD8+ T cells sorted from blood, obtained in a trial of the OX40 agonist ivuxolimab. The receptor source for this set is an adult with an advanced solid tumor such as melanoma, head and neck, liver or kidney cancer.

The V and J genes are TRBV4-1 and TRBJ1-2, with TRBD1 identical over 7 bases. CDR1 is MGHRA and CDR2 is YSYEKL in the germline V gene. The CDR3 contains 16 residues. V was clipped by 4 bases and J by 4 bases; unmatched bases: 12. The CDR3, as DNA: TGCGCCAGCAGCCTCCCCGGACAGGAAAGGCGCTATGGCTACACCTTC. It codes for CASSLPGQERRYGYTF.

Here the CDR3 reads CASSLAGTGGAFPLHF. CDR3 DNA sequence: TGTGCCAGCAGCTTGGCCGGGACAGGGGGCGCCTTCCCCCTCCACTTT. The chain carries TRBV5-4 and TRBJ1-6; the match to TRBD1 covers 12 bases. Germline values: CDR1 SGHNT, CDR2 YYREEE (reference sequence). This CDR3 has 16 amino acids. After removal of 0 bases from V and 13 bases from J, the junction contained 8 bases not matched to a gene.

The chain uses TRBV20-1 and TRBJ1-2; D is unresolved. The CDR3 runs 11 residues. V was pared by 7 bases and J by 1 base, with 7 bases between. The germline gives CDR1 DFQATT, CDR2 SNEGSKA (reference sequence). This chain's CDR3 is CSVGSNYGYTF. CDR3 bases: TGCAGTGTGGGGAGTAACTATGGCTACACCTTC.

This rearrangement joins TRBV20-1 to TRBJ2-1; D gene ambiguous. CDR3 length: 11 amino acids. Germline assignment: CDR1 DFQATT and CDR2 SNEGSKA (reference sequence). V lost 3 bases, J lost 7 bases, and 7 bases lay in between. CDR3 loop: CSASGLNEQFF. In DNA, the CDR3 is TGCAGTGCTAGCGGCTTGAATGAGCAGTTCTTC.

The chain is built from TRBV9 and TRBJ1-6; TRBD1 agrees at 10 bases. The germline gives CDR1 SGDLS, CDR2 YYNGEE. The CDR3 consists of 16 residues. After removal of 4 bases from V and 8 bases from J, the junction contained 9 bases not matched to a gene. The CDR3 bases are TGTGCCAGCAGCTCAAACCCCGGGACAGGGGATTCACCCCTCCACTTT. Protein product: CASSSNPGTGDSPLHF.

The J gene is TRBJ2-7, the V gene TRBV4-1; D is unclear. The CDR3 loop spans 15 amino acids. CDR1 is MGHRA, CDR2 YSYEKL, per germline. Trimming shortened V by 3 bases and J by 2 bases, and 14 bases separated the two germline ends. As DNA, the CDR3 is TGCGCCAGCAGCCAGGCTCTAGGGCAGGCCTACGAGCAGTACTTC. This encodes CASSQALGQAYEQYF.

This clone has just one count. J is TRBJ1-2 and V is TRBV4-3; D is undetermined. This CDR3 contains 13 residues. Trimming stripped 4 bases from V and 8 bases from J, with 14 bases between. Germline-derived CDR1 and CDR2 are LGHNA and YSLEER. CDR3 nucleotide sequence: TGCGCCAGCAGCCTAAGATCAGACGGCGGCTACACCTTC. Amino acids: CASSLRSDGGYTF.

This chain connects TRBV5-6 to TRBJ1-2, with D possibly being TRBD1 (6 bases). Per the germline V gene, CDR1 is SGHDT and CDR2 is YYEEEE. This CDR3 region has 18 residues. Trimming left V 3 bases short and J 3 bases short, with 24 bases between. This chain's CDR3 is CASSSTGQILRKDYGYTF. CDR3 bases: TGTGCCAGCAGCTCCACCGGACAGATCCTCCGGAAGGACTATGGCTACACCTTC.

The chain recombines TRBV11-2 with TRBJ2-3; D not resolved. CDR1 SGHAT and CDR2 FQNNGV come from the germline V gene. The CDR3 covers 14 residues. V gave up 5 bases and J gave up 2 bases, with 11 bases separating them. CDR3 sequence reads: CASSVTYSTDTQYF. The DNA for the CDR3 is TGTGCCAGCAGCGTAACGTACTCCACAGATACGCAGTATTTT. Full variable domain (remainder filled in from reference TRBV11-2 and TRBJ2-3): EAGVAQSPRYKIIEKRQSVAFWCNPISGHATLYWYQQILGQGPKLLIQFQNNGVVDDSQLPKDRFSAERLKGVDSTLKIQPAKLEDSAVYLCASSVTYSTDTQYFGPGTRLTVL.

The chain carries TRBV7-6 and TRBJ2-1, with D maybe TRBD2 (5 bases). V lost 2 bases and J lost 4, with 18 bases in between. CDR1 and CDR2 from the germline V gene are SGHVS and FNYEAQ. The CDR3 runs to 17 residues. The CDR3 DNA follows: TGTGCCAGCAGCTTATACTGGCCGGGATCTGCTTACAATGAGCAGTTCTTC. It is translated as CASSLYWPGSAYNEQFF.

CDR3 nucleotide sequence: TGCAGAGATAGGGGGGGTTCGGACGGAACCTACGAGCAGTACTTC. Protein product: CRDRGGSDGTYEQYF. The genes are TRBV29-1 and TRBJ2-7; maybe TRBD2 (7 bases). Germline-derived CDR1 and CDR2 are SQVTM and ANQGSEA. This CDR3 is 15 amino acids long.

The chain links TRBV5-1 to TRBJ2-2, with D possibly matching TRBD1 (6 bases). CDR1 is SGHRS and CDR2 is YFSETQ in the germline V gene. The V gene lost 0 bases and the J gene lost 5 bases, with 11 bases spanning the gap. The CDR3 sequence is 15 residues long. CDR3 sequence (DNA): TGCGCCAGCAGCTTGGGGGACACCACAACCGGGGAGCTGTTTTTT. Translating gives CASSLGDTTTGELFF. Combining the CDR3 with reference TRBV5-1 and TRBJ2-2 gives the whole variable domain KAGVTQTPRYLIKTRGQQVTLSCSPISGHRSVSWYQQTPGQGLQFLFEYFSETQRNKGNFPGRFSGRQFSNSRSEMNVSTLELGDSALYLCASSLGDTTTGELFFGEGSRLTVL.

The rearrangement joins TRBV5-1 to TRBJ1-1; D remains unclear. This CDR3 comprises 14 residues. Germline CDR1 reads SGHRS; CDR2 reads YFSETQ. V lost 5 bases, J lost 3 bases, and 14 bases lay in between. CDR3 nucleotides: TGCGCCAGCAGTGATAATCCTTGGGACACTGAAGCTTTCTTT. Translation gives CASSDNPWDTEAFF.

The table lists this clone with a few counts. The chain uses TRBV5-8 and TRBJ2-6; TRBD1 matches at 8 bases. The V gene's germline CDR1 is SGHTS and CDR2 YDEGEE. The trim removed 4 bases at V and 4 bases at J, leaving 7 bases unmatched. The CDR3 is 16 residues long. This chain's CDR3 is CASSNYRGSGANVLTF. CDR3 coding DNA: TGTGCCAGCAGCAACTACAGGGGGTCGGGGGCCAACGTCCTGACTTTC.

This clone was observed once. V usage is TRBV5-3 and J usage is TRBJ2-3; 11 positions match TRBD2. TRBV5-3 is identified as an open reading frame with a role that is uncertain. There are 16 residues in the CDR3. J lost 1 base, V lost 4 bases, and 5 bases had no gene match. Here the CDR3 DNA reads TGTGCCAGAAGCCCCCCTAGCGGGGGGTGCACAGATACGCAGTATTTT. It specifies CARSPPSGGCTDTQYF.

V usage is TRBV10-1 and J usage is TRBJ2-7; D might be TRBD2 (6 bases). CDR1 and CDR2 (germline): WNHNN, SYGVQD (reference sequence). Trimming shortened V by 6 bases and J by 0 bases, and 12 bases separated the two germline ends. The CDR3 consists of 14 residues. In DNA form, the CDR3 reads TGCGCCAGCAGCCTGTGGGACTTCTCCTACGAGCAGTACTTC. Residues: CASSLWDFSYEQYF.

The chain has TRBV6-6 and TRBJ1-1, with D maybe TRBD1 (5 bases). Germline V gives CDR1 MNHNY, CDR2 SVGAGI (reference sequence). This CDR3 has 14 residues. Trimming took off 2 bases at V and 4 bases at J, with 11 bases between the two ends. The CDR3: CASSYAVGGTEAFF. The CDR3 nucleotides are TGTGCCAGCAGTTACGCCGTTGGGGGCACTGAAGCTTTCTTT.

The chain carries TRBV5-1 and TRBJ1-2, with D unclear. The germline gives CDR1 SGHRS, CDR2 YFSETQ. The CDR3 is made up of 13 amino acids. Trimming pared 0 bases from V and 1 base from J, leaving 4 bases between. The DNA for the CDR3 is TGCGCCAGCAGCTTGGGGTTTAACTATGGCTACACCTTC. It specifies CASSLGFNYGYTF.

The chain carries TRBV10-3 and TRBJ2-6; TRBD2 is a possible D gene (6 bases). Trimming shortened V by 6 bases and J by 2 bases, and 11 bases separated the two germline ends. The CDR3 covers 15 residues. Germline V gives CDR1 ENHRY, CDR2 SYGVKD. DNA for the CDR3: TGTGCCATCAGAGGAGGGATCACTGGGGCCAACGTCCTGACTTTC. Protein product: CAIRGGITGANVLTF.

The chain carries TRBV5-1 and TRBJ2-7; 8 bases are a match to TRBD1. This CDR3 is 13 amino acids long. Germline V lookup: CDR1 SGHRS, CDR2 YFSETQ. Germline trimming cut 6 bases from V and 0 bases from J; bases unmatched to any gene: 2. DNA of the CDR3: TGCGCCAGCACCACAGGGGGCTCCTACGAGCAGTACTTC. This gives the protein CASTTGGSYEQYF.

This clone was recorded once. The V and J genes are TRBV5-6 and TRBJ2-5, with no clear D. This CDR3 has 13 amino acids. V was shortened by 0 bases and J by 5 bases, with 8 bases between the two germline ends. Germline lookup yields CDR1 SGHDT and CDR2 YYEEEE. CDR3 residues: CASSLGLRETQYF. CDR3 bases: TGTGCCAGCAGCTTGGGACTGAGGGAGACCCAGTACTTC.

This rearrangement joins TRBV6-6 to TRBJ1-2; no clear D gene. Germline CDR1 and CDR2: MNHNY and SVGAGI (reference sequence). Trimming shortened V by 1 base and J by 4 bases, and 10 bases separated the two germline ends. The CDR3 sequence is 14 residues long. The CDR3 bases are TGTGCCAGCAGTTACTACAGCCGGGGCTATGGCTACACCTTC. It is translated as CASSYYSRGYGYTF.

This clone showed up just once. V usage is TRBV11-3 and J usage is TRBJ2-2; D unresolved. Germline V gives CDR1 SGHNT, CDR2 YENEEA. The CDR3 contains 15 residues. The V and J ends lost 5 bases and 6 bases respectively, with 16 bases between them. The CDR3 sequence: CASSPRAGGAGELFF. CDR3 nucleotides: TGTGCCAGCAGCCCCCGGGCCGGTGGGGCCGGGGAGCTGTTTTTT.

This clone was counted once. This chain connects TRBV7-3 to TRBJ2-1; D not certain. Trimming took off 5 bases at V and 0 bases at J, with 11 bases between the two ends. CDR1 is SGHTA, CDR2 FQGTGA, per germline. This CDR3 region has 15 residues. The chain's CDR3 is CASSPGGSSYNEQFF. For the CDR3, the DNA is TGTGCCAGCAGCCCAGGCGGCAGCTCCTACAATGAGCAGTTCTTC. The entire variable domain, with the rest obtained from reference TRBV7-3 and TRBJ2-1, is as follows: GAGVSQTPSNKVTEKGKYVELRCDPISGHTALYWYRQSLGQGPEFLIYFQGTGAADDSGLPNDRFFAVRPEGSVSTLKIQRTERGDSAVYLCASSPGGSSYNEQFFGPGTRLTVL.

The V and J genes are TRBV9 and TRBJ2-7; D is possibly TRBD1 or TRBD2 (5 bases each). Germline V CDR1 and CDR2: SGDLS, YYNGEE. V lost 4 bases, J lost 5 bases, and 22 bases lay in between. The CDR3 contains 16 residues. The CDR3 DNA is TGTGCCAGCAGCTTTAAAGAGGGGCGGCTGGAGGACGAGCAGTACTTC. This sequence encodes CASSFKEGRLEDEQYF.

CDR3 coding DNA: TGTGCCAGCAGTTACTCGTGGATGTACCAAGAGACCCAGTACTTC. Translation gives CASSYSWMYQETQYF. V usage is TRBV6-6 and J usage is TRBJ2-5; unclear D gene. CDR1 and CDR2 from the germline V gene are MNHNY and SVGAGI (reference sequence). This CDR3 is 15 amino acids long. V was trimmed by 0 bases and J by 0 bases, leaving 8 bases between them.

This sequence joins TRBV10-3 and TRBJ2-3; 7 bases map to TRBD2. With V trimmed by 10 bases and J by 5 bases, 9 bases remained unmatched. Germline values: CDR1 ENHRY, CDR2 SYGVKD. The CDR3 runs 13 residues. The CDR3 sequence is CATGREFVDTQYF. In DNA form, the CDR3 reads TGTGCCACTGGGCGGGAGTTCGTAGATACGCAGTATTTT.

Notes on this clone: Germline is not matched at one junction end, which may reflect a read error. The V gene is TRBV19, the J gene TRBJ1-2, with D unresolved. Germline V gene lookup returns CDR1 LNHDA and CDR2 SQIVND (reference sequence). The CDR3 is made up of 13 amino acids. The CDR3 sequence: CASSPRRPPGGAF. CDR3 bases: TGTGCCAGTAGTCCCCGGAGGCCCCCCGGAGGTGCCTTC.

The gene calls are TRBV19 and TRBJ2-7, with 11 positions matching TRBD2. Germline lookup yields CDR1 LNHDA and CDR2 SQIVND (reference sequence). V was clipped by 1 base and J by 0 bases; unmatched bases: 2. This CDR3 has 16 amino acids. For the CDR3, the DNA is TGTGCCAGTAGTATAGCCGGGACTAGCGGCTCCTACGAGCAGTACTTC. This encodes CASSIAGTSGSYEQYF. Variable domain in full (rest from reference TRBV19 and TRBJ2-7): DGGITQSPKYLFRKEGQNVTLSCEQNLNHDAMYWYRQDPGQGLRLIYYSQIVNDFQKGDIAEGYSVSREKKESFPLTVTSAQKNPTAFYLCASSIAGTSGSYEQYFGPGTRLTVT.

CDR3 in amino acids: CASSLGTAGTEAFF. CDR3 DNA sequence: TGCGCCAGCAGCTTGGGGACAGCGGGCACTGAAGCTTTCTTT. V is TRBV5-1 and J is TRBJ1-1; perhaps TRBD1 as D (6 bases). Trimming cost V 0 bases and J 4 bases, with 10 bases left between them. Germline V gives CDR1 SGHRS, CDR2 YFSETQ. CDR3 size: 14 residues.

This clone is a singleton in its sample. The chain is built from TRBV7-6 and TRBJ2-7, with D perhaps matching TRBD1 (5 bases). With 5 bases removed from V and 4 bases from J, the gap between germline ends came to 18 bases. Germline CDR1 and CDR2: SGHVS and FNYEAQ. The CDR3 runs to 15 residues. Written as DNA, the CDR3 is TGTGCCAGCAGCCAAACCGACGCAGGGCCTTACGAGCAGTACTTC. Translating it yields CASSQTDAGPYEQYF.

This CDR3 is CASSLGRVFSYNEQFF. CDR3 nucleotide sequence: TGTGCCAGCAGCTTGGGCAGGGTATTCTCCTACAATGAGCAGTTCTTC. The chain carries TRBV7-2 and TRBJ2-1; TRBD1 might be the D (5 bases). The CDR3 extends over 16 amino acids. Germline loops: CDR1 SGHTA, CDR2 FQGNSA. V was clipped by 3 bases and J by 0 bases, with 12 bases between them.